The 22 T cell receptor beta chains listed next were all sequenced from one sample in a study of T cell clusters in autoimmune cytopenias (dated by TCRdb to between 2018 and 2021). The run used an Illumina MiSeq. To amplify TRB rearrangements, a touch-down multiplex PCR protocol was run with the TRB-A and TRB-B primer pools combined in a single tube. Reprocessed by TCRdb, the reads give a single entry per CDR3 protein sequence, without DNA. The table for this sample records roughly 3,800 distinct CDR3 sequences. The top ten constitute roughly 14% of the sample. Each sample's TRB amplification started from 250 to 300 ng of peripheral blood genomic DNA, which corresponds to 38,000 or so genome equivalents. These data were also reused for a study on T cell repertoires in aging, cancer and after chemotherapy.

The sample comprised peripheral blood. The receptor source for this set is a human donor in good health.

This rearrangement joins TRBV5-1 to TRBJ1-1; TCRdb calls TRBD1, which cannot be checked without DNA. The length of the CDR3 is 16 residues. From germline, CDR1 is SGHRS and CDR2 YFSETQ. CDR3 loop: CASSPLEGRLNTEAFF.

By frequency, this clonotype registers medium-sized. The gene calls are TRBV5-6 and TRBJ2-2; TCRdb names TRBD1, which stays unverified in the absence of DNA. The germline V gene has CDR1 SGHDT and CDR2 YYEEEE. CDR3 length: 14 amino acids. The CDR3 loop is CASSPPSKGGELFF.

This clonotype shows up as medium-sized by frequency. The chain recombines TRBV5-6 with TRBJ2-7; there is no DNA to check the TCRdb D call of TRBD1. CDR1 is SGHDT, CDR2 YYEEEE, per germline. The CDR3 covers 15 residues. CDR3 amino acids: CASSFLAGRKYEQYF.

The rearrangement uses TRBV7-9 and TRBJ2-2; the D gene TCRdb calls, TRBD1, cannot be checked with no DNA. The CDR3 consists of 16 residues. The germline V gene encodes CDR1 SEHNR and CDR2 FQNEAQ (reference sequence). The chain's CDR3 is CASSFWGGLNTGELFF. Complete variable domain (other parts from reference TRBV7-9 and TRBJ2-2): DTGVSQNPRHKITKRGQNVTFRCDPISEHNRLYWYRQTLGQGPEFLTYFQNEAQLEKSRLLSDRFSAERPKGSFSTLEIQRTEQGDSAMYLCASSFWGGLNTGELFFGEGSRLTVL.

This clonotype counts as large by frequency. This chain links TRBV29-1 with TRBJ1-4; as DNA is missing, the TRBD1 call by TCRdb cannot be tested. This CDR3 has 15 amino acids. CDR1 SQVTM and CDR2 ANQGSEA come from the germline V gene. The CDR3 reads CSVEDQTETNEKLFF.

This clonotype is called medium-sized (0.01 to 0.1%) based on its frequency. The chain is built from TRBV19 and TRBJ2-3; TCRdb's D gene call, TRBD1, goes unchecked for lack of DNA. This CDR3 contains 13 residues. Germline CDR1 reads LNHDA; CDR2 reads SQIVND (reference sequence). CDR3: CASSSSVAGEGYF. The full variable domain, its missing parts supplied by reference TRBV19 and TRBJ2-3, is DGGITQSPKYLFRKEGQNVTLSCEQNLNHDAMYWYRQDPGQGLRLIYYSQIVNDFQKGDIAEGYSVSREKKESFPLTVTSAQKNPTAFYLCASSSSVAGEGYFGPGTRLTVL.

This clonotype is deemed medium-sized by its frequency. The rearrangement links TRBV5-5 to TRBJ1-5; the D call from TCRdb, TRBD1, cannot be confirmed without DNA. Germline V lookup: CDR1 SGHKS, CDR2 YYEKEE (reference sequence). This CDR3 has 15 amino acids. Here the CDR3 reads CASSLAGTGNQPQHF.

The chain combines TRBV20-1 with TRBJ1-3. Germline V gene lookup returns CDR1 DFQATT and CDR2 SNEGSKA (reference sequence). CDR3 length: 15 amino acids. The CDR3 here is CSASEDRYSGNTIYF.

By frequency, this clonotype registers medium-sized (0.01 to 0.1%). The J gene is TRBJ2-3, the V gene TRBV12-3 or TRBV12-4; TCRdb's assignment of TRBD1 cannot be checked, as there is no DNA. The CDR3 consists of 17 residues. The CDR3 loop reads CASRLTGAGGGQGTQYF.

This clonotype is classed as medium-sized by frequency. The chain recombines TRBV6-6 with TRBJ2-3; the TCRdb call, TRBD1, lacks DNA for checking. The CDR3 sequence is 15 residues long. Per germline, CDR1 MNHNY and CDR2 SVGAGI (reference sequence). CDR3 amino acids: CASSFDRGLGDTQYF.

This clonotype is labeled medium-sized based on frequency. The V and J genes are TRBV12-3 or TRBV12-4 and TRBJ2-2; with no DNA, the TCRdb D assignment of TRBD2 cannot be verified. The CDR3 runs 16 residues. This chain's CDR3 is CASSRGLAEYTGELFF.

The chain couples TRBV5-1 to TRBJ2-7; absent DNA, TCRdb's TRBD1 call cannot be checked. The CDR3 is 15 residues long. The V gene's germline CDR1 is SGHRS and CDR2 YFSETQ. The CDR3 is CASSLTGTGTYEQYF. Drawing the rest from reference TRBV5-1 and TRBJ2-7, the complete variable domain is KAGVTQTPRYLIKTRGQQVTLSCSPISGHRSVSWYQQTPGQGLQFLFEYFSETQRNKGNFPGRFSGRQFSNSRSEMNVSTLELGDSALYLCASSLTGTGTYEQYFGPGTRLTVT.

This rearrangement joins TRBV6-1 to TRBJ1-1; TCRdb picks TRBD1, but there is no DNA to check that call. The CDR3 sequence is 13 residues long. Germline V gives CDR1 MNHNS, CDR2 SASEGT. The CDR3 sequence: CASTFQDRDQAFF.

The chain has TRBV7-2 and TRBJ2-3. The length of the CDR3 is 14 residues. Per germline, CDR1 SGHTA and CDR2 FQGNSA. The CDR3 is CASSLGLATDTQYF.

CDR3 residues: CASSLGPGVNEQFF. This chain joins TRBV12-3 or TRBV12-4 and TRBJ2-1; lacking DNA, the TRBD1 call made by TCRdb goes unchecked. This CDR3 spans 14 amino acids.

The chain recombines TRBV24-1 with TRBJ2-3; the TRBD2 assignment by TCRdb is unverifiable without DNA. The CDR3 contains 16 residues. In germline, CDR1 is KGHDR, CDR2 SFDVKD. The CDR3 reads CATSDLPSGGTDTQYF.

V gene TRBV11-2 combines with J gene TRBJ2-5; lacking DNA, the TRBD1 call made by TCRdb goes unchecked. The CDR3 length is 14 residues. Germline V gives CDR1 SGHAT, CDR2 FQNNGV. The CDR3 reads CASSLGGGRETQYF.

The chain uses TRBV20-1 and TRBJ2-7; TCRdb proposes TRBD2, but this gene call is untestable without DNA. This CDR3 is built from 16 residues. Germline CDR1 DFQATT, CDR2 SNEGSKA (reference sequence). The CDR3 here is CSASSPRVSGGYEQYF.

This clonotype is identified as medium-sized from frequency. This chain connects TRBV30 to TRBJ1-1; the D call from TCRdb, TRBD1, cannot be confirmed without DNA. The CDR3 totals 15 residues. CDR1 GTSNPN and CDR2 SVGIG come from the germline V gene (reference sequence). The CDR3 sequence is CAWSAGTGVNTEAFF. The full variable domain, completed using reference TRBV30 and TRBJ1-1, is SQTIHQWPATLVQPVGSPLSLECTVEGTSNPNLYWYRQAAGRGLQLLFYSVGIGQISSEVPQNLSASRPQDRQFILSSKKLLLSDSGFYLCAWSAGTGVNTEAFFGQGTRLTVV.

This rearrangement joins TRBV6-5 to TRBJ1-5; the TRBD1 assignment by TCRdb is unverifiable without DNA. This CDR3 is 14 amino acids long. The germline V gene has CDR1 MNHEY and CDR2 SVGAGI. CDR3 residues: CASTAGASNQPQHF.

According to its frequency, this clonotype is medium-sized (0.01 to 0.1%). CDR3 residues: CASSPQSGQGPSAKNIQYF. V usage is TRBV18 and J usage is TRBJ2-4; the TRBD1 assignment by TCRdb is unverifiable without DNA. Germline V lookup: CDR1 KGHSH, CDR2 LQKENI. The CDR3 covers 19 residues.

Considering frequency, this clonotype is medium-sized. The rearrangement links TRBV19 to TRBJ2-5; TCRdb names TRBD1, which stays unverified in the absence of DNA. CDR1 LNHDA and CDR2 SQIVND come from the germline V gene (reference sequence). This CDR3 is 13 amino acids long. The CDR3 sequence: CAISQGRGETQYF. The full variable domain, rest sourced from reference TRBV19 and TRBJ2-5, is DGGITQSPKYLFRKEGQNVTLSCEQNLNHDAMYWYRQDPGQGLRLIYYSQIVNDFQKGDIAEGYSVSREKKESFPLTVTSAQKNPTAFYLCAISQGRGETQYFGPGTRLLVL.